These 17 T cell receptor beta chains were sequenced from one sample in a study of response to subunit inactivated influenza vaccine. One entry per CDR3 protein, called by TCRdb with MiXCR from the RT-PCR reads. This sample has hundreds of thousands of distinct CDR3 sequences; 7.5% to 8.5% occur once, and the top ten carry 10% to 15%. The sample in question was PBMCs from blood, obtained roughly 24 months after vaccination. The receptors shown here come from a man aged 45 to 75 who received an inactivated influenza vaccine.

The rearrangement joins TRBV28 to TRBJ1-2; 10 nucleotides match TRBD1. Germline trimming cut 5 bases from V and 4 bases from J; bases unmatched to any gene: 13. This CDR3 contains 17 residues. The V gene's germline CDR1 is MDHEN and CDR2 SYDVKM. The CDR3 region has the DNA TGTGCCAGCAGTCCAATAGGGACAGGGGTTTTTGGCTATGGCTACACCTTC. Residues: CASSPIGTGVFGYGYTF.

This clonotype was detected only a few times. This sequence joins TRBV7-9 and TRBJ1-4; TRBD1 might be the D (6 bases). Germline V gene lookup returns CDR1 SEHNR and CDR2 FQNEAQ (reference sequence). V lost 5 bases and J lost 2, with 12 bases in between. This CDR3 is 15 amino acids long. The CDR3 DNA is TGTGCCAGCAGCCTCGAGGGGGGCACTAATGAAAAACTGTTTTTT. Translated: CASSLEGGTNEKLFF.

This clonotype was seen repeatedly, ten times or more. This chain uses TRBV5-1 with TRBJ2-5; D remains unclear. The ends were cut back, 2 bases at V and 3 bases at J, with 11 bases in the middle. The CDR3 loop spans 14 amino acids. Germline values: CDR1 SGHRS, CDR2 YFSETQ. The CDR3 loop reads CASSFGPAEETQYF. The CDR3 DNA is TGCGCCAGCAGCTTCGGGCCAGCAGAAGAGACCCAGTACTTC.

The chain links TRBV19 to TRBJ1-5, with D maybe TRBD1 (6 bases). Germline assignment: CDR1 LNHDA and CDR2 SQIVND (reference sequence). V lost 6 bases to trimming and J lost 0 bases, with 12 bases between them. CDR3 length: 15 amino acids. For the CDR3, the DNA is TGTGCCAGTAGATCGGACAGATTTAGCAATCAGCCCCAGCATTTT. It translates to CASRSDRFSNQPQHF.

CDR3 sequence (DNA): TGTGCCAGCAGCTTACTAGCGGGGTTCTCCTACGAGCAGTACTTC. Protein: CASSLLAGFSYEQYF. This chain links TRBV7-6 with TRBJ2-7, with 9 bases aligning to TRBD2. Germline V CDR1 and CDR2: SGHVS, FNYEAQ. The CDR3 consists of 15 residues. Trimming removed 2 bases from V and 0 bases from J; junction bases left unmatched: 2.

This clonotype has only a few counts. V is TRBV12-3 or TRBV12-4 and J is TRBJ1-1, with 8 bases matching TRBD1. CDR3 length: 16 amino acids. The J segment lost 1 base and the V segment lost 4 bases, leaving 8 bases of the junction unmatched. The CDR3 loop reads CASSSSQGAGNTEAFF. In DNA form, the CDR3 reads TGTGCCAGCAGTTCATCCCAGGGGGCCGGGAACACTGAAGCTTTCTTT.

A few counts support this clonotype. The chain carries TRBV11-2 and TRBJ2-1; TRBD2 aligns across 8 bases. Trimming cost V 2 bases and J 4 bases; bases outside gene matches: 7. Germline lookup yields CDR1 SGHAT and CDR2 FQNNGV. The CDR3 runs 16 residues. The CDR3 spells CASSLSGGGFYNEQFF. The CDR3 DNA reads as TGTGCCAGCAGCTTAAGCGGCGGGGGGTTTTACAATGAGCAGTTCTTC.

The chain has TRBV28 and TRBJ2-1; maybe TRBD1 (6 bases). This CDR3 has 16 amino acids. Germline V gene data show CDR1 as MDHEN and CDR2 as SYDVKM. Trimming cost V 8 bases and J 0 bases, with 17 bases left between them. In DNA form, the CDR3 reads TGTGCCAGCGATTCAGCGAGCAGGGGCTCCTACAATGAGCAGTTCTTC. Translating it yields CASDSASRGSYNEQFF.

This chain links TRBV25-1 with TRBJ2-5; no definite D call. The germline gives CDR1 MGHDK, CDR2 SYGVNS. The V end was cut by 8 bases, the J end by 5 bases, with 12 bases between. The CDR3 is 12 residues long. In nucleotides, the CDR3 is TGTGCCAGCGGAGTAACCCGGGAGACCCAGTACTTC. Protein: CASGVTRETQYF.

V gene TRBV10-1 combines with J gene TRBJ2-2; D uncertain. CDR3 length: 12 residues. Germline CDR1 WNHNN, CDR2 SYGVQD (reference sequence). The germline V and J ends were trimmed by 9 bases and 6 bases, with 11 bases remaining between them. In DNA, the CDR3 is TGCGCCAGGACCTCCCGCTCCGGGGAGCTGTTTTTT. It codes for CARTSRSGELFF.

This clonotype was counted between two and nine times. The chain couples TRBV20-1 to TRBJ2-3; 10 nucleotides line up with TRBD2. In germline, CDR1 is DFQATT, CDR2 SNEGSKA (reference sequence). The ends lost 6 bases at V and 6 bases at J; junction bases unmatched: 15. The CDR3 runs 16 residues. In DNA, the CDR3 is TGCAGTGCGGGGAGGAGCGGGAGGGTTGTTTCGGATACGCAGTATTTT. Its translation is CSAGRSGRVVSDTQYF.

This chain joins TRBV4-3 and TRBJ2-1; 7 bases align to TRBD1. The V gene end was trimmed by 4 bases and the J gene end by 5 bases; junction bases not matched to a gene: 5. The germline gives CDR1 LGHNA, CDR2 YSLEER. The CDR3 spans 14 residues. CDR3 sequence: CASSRLQGNNEQFF. The DNA of the CDR3 is TGCGCCAGCAGCCGCCTACAGGGGAACAATGAGCAGTTCTTC.

V and J are TRBV18 and TRBJ2-1; TRBD2 matches at 10 bases. The CDR3 covers 16 residues. V shed 2 bases, J shed 3 bases, and the junction held 4 bases outside the gene matches. Germline V gene sequence: CDR1 KGHSH, CDR2 LQKENI. CDR3 region: CASSPAGTSVYNEQFF. The CDR3 region has the DNA TGTGCCAGCTCACCAGCCGGGACTAGCGTCTACAATGAGCAGTTCTTC.

J is TRBJ1-1 and V is TRBV6-1, with 10 positions matching TRBD1. The length of the CDR3 is 15 residues. V was clipped by 11 bases and J by 11 bases; unmatched bases: 20. CDR1 and CDR2 from the germline V gene are MNHNS and SASEGT. DNA of the CDR3: TGTGCCGTCCTCCGGACAGGGGGTCCGATAACGGGCGCTTTCTTT. It is translated as CAVLRTGGPITGAFF.

This clonotype appeared many times. This sequence joins TRBV29-1 and TRBJ2-3, with D maybe TRBD2 (5 bases). CDR1 and CDR2 (germline): SQVTM, ANQGSEA. This CDR3 region has 13 residues. Trimming removed 4 bases at V and 2 bases at J, with 10 bases between. CDR3 sequence reads: CSVGGLITDTQYF. CDR3 in DNA: TGCAGCGTTGGCGGACTCATCACAGATACGCAGTATTTT.

This clonotype was seen many times. The chain couples TRBV6-2 or TRBV6-3 to TRBJ1-5, with D perhaps matching TRBD1 (5 bases). This CDR3 is 12 amino acids long. V lost 7 bases to trimming and J lost 5 bases, with 9 bases between them. Germline V gene sequence: CDR1 MNHEY, CDR2 SVGEGT. The CDR3 region has the DNA TGTGCCAGCAAAGTGACAGATCAGCCCCAGCATTTT. This sequence encodes CASKVTDQPQHF.

The chain combines TRBV6-5 with TRBJ2-2; 9 bases match TRBD2. The germline gives CDR1 MNHEY, CDR2 SVGAGI. CDR3 length equals 17 residues. The V gene end was trimmed by 2 bases and the J gene end by 7 bases; junction bases not matched to a gene: 11. CDR3 residues: CASSYGGGLAEGGELFF. The CDR3 region has the DNA TGTGCCAGCAGTTACGGGGGGGGACTAGCCGAGGGCGGGGAGCTGTTTTTT.